Listed below are T cell receptor beta chains from one sample, sequenced in a study of T cells in Graves' hyperthyroidism and ophthalmopathy. TCRdb used MiXCR to reprocess the multiplex PCR reads, holding one entry per CDR3 protein. The sample consists of about 290,000 distinct CDR3 sequences, 12% to 15% of them appearing once. Material for sequencing was blood. Source of these receptors: a woman in her thirties or forties with Graves' hyperthyroidism. Both conserved end residues are part of each CDR3. The D gene is left open where the match is weak. For some rows the clone size is stated as once, few or many, or as a class when expanded; others skip it.

TRBV7-8,TRBJ2-7,NA,NA,CASSFPPTASYEQYF,TGTGCCAGCAGCTTCCCCCCCACAGCCTCCTACGAGCAGTACTTC
TRBV18,TRBJ2-1,TRBD1,NA,CASSEASGTGALDEQFF,TGTGCCAGCTCCGAAGCTTCCGGGACAGGGGCGTTAGATGAGCAGTTCTTC
TRBV28,TRBJ2-7,TRBD2,many,CASSLTSARHEQYF,TGTGCCAGCAGTTTAACTAGCGCCCGCCACGAGCAGTACTTC
TRBV7-9,TRBJ1-4,NA,many,CASSLRSGEKLFF,TGTGCCAGCAGCCTTAGATCCGGCGAAAAACTGTTTTTT
TRBV7-8,TRBJ2-1,TRBD2,many,CASSGGLAGMDEQFF,TGTGCCAGCAGCGGGGGACTAGCGGGAATGGATGAGCAGTTCTTC
TRBV19,TRBJ1-5,NA,many,CASSMGRSGNQPQHF,TGTGCCAGTAGTATGGGGAGGTCTGGCAATCAGCCCCAGCATTTT
TRBV28,TRBJ1-5,NA,many,CASRAAGGEQPQHF,TGTGCCAGCAGGGCGGCGGGGGGGGAGCAGCCCCAGCATTTT
TRBV5-1,TRBJ1-2,TRBD1,many,CASSLDRGYGYTF,TGCGCCAGCAGCTTGGACAGGGGATATGGCTACACCTTC
TRBV7-3,TRBJ2-1,NA,NA,CASSLAGRESYNEQFF,TGTGCCAGCAGCTTAGCGGGACGGGAATCCTACAATGAGCAGTTCTTC
TRBV25-1,TRBJ1-2,TRBD1,many,CASSSPGQGHGYTF,TGTGCCAGCAGTTCCCCGGGACAGGGACATGGCTACACCTTC
TRBV18,TRBJ2-3,TRBD2,NA,CASSYGLAGATDTQYF,TGTGCCAGCTCTTACGGACTAGCGGGAGCCACAGATACGCAGTATTTT
TRBV6-1,TRBJ2-1,TRBD2,many,CASSLSGRAVGEQFF,TGTGCCAGCAGTTTAAGCGGGAGGGCCGTGGGTGAGCAGTTCTTC
TRBV10-2,TRBJ1-4,NA,NA,CASSDPGPPEKLFF,TGCGCCAGCAGTGATCCTGGGCCGCCTGAAAAACTGTTTTTT
TRBV4-1,TRBJ2-7,NA,few,CASSSPVVYEQYF,TGCGCCAGCAGTTCCCCAGTCGTCTACGAGCAGTACTTC
TRBV12-3/TRBV12-4,TRBJ2-1,TRBD2,many,CASTPERGLYNEQFF,TGTGCCAGCACTCCAGAGCGGGGACTTTACAATGAGCAGTTCTTC
TRBV28,TRBJ1-1,TRBD1,many,CASIWGTGGGSTEAFF,TGTGCCAGCATCTGGGGGACAGGGGGTGGTAGCACTGAAGCTTTCTTT
TRBV7-9,TRBJ2-1,TRBD2,few,CASSPSPGRSSYNEQFF,TGTGCCAGCAGCCCCTCCCCCGGGAGGAGCTCCTACAATGAGCAGTTCTTC
TRBV28,TRBJ2-1,TRBD2,few,CASRTNKGTSEYNEQFF,TGTGCCAGCAGGACGAACAAAGGGACTAGCGAGTACAATGAGCAGTTCTTC
TRBV20-1,TRBJ1-2,TRBD1,many,CSARVGTAYGYTF,TGCAGTGCTAGAGTGGGGACAGCTTATGGCTACACCTTC
TRBV12-3/TRBV12-4,TRBJ1-2,TRBD1,many,CASSQTGGGYGYTF,TGTGCCAGCAGCCAAACAGGGGGCGGTTATGGCTACACCTTC
TRBV19,TRBJ1-4,TRBD1,NA,CASSPRTGGLSEKLFF,TGTGCCAGTAGTCCCCGGACAGGGGGCTTATCTGAAAAACTGTTTTTT
TRBV20-1,TRBJ2-1,TRBD2,many,CSYWGEGYNEQFF,TGCAGCTACTGGGGGGAGGGGTACAATGAGCAGTTCTTC
TRBV27,TRBJ2-1,NA,many,CASSFSGLGNEQFF,TGTGCCAGCAGTTTTTCGGGGTTGGGCAATGAGCAGTTCTTC
TRBV20-1,TRBJ1-6,NA,many,CSARSGGNSPLHF,TGCAGTGCTAGGTCCGGGGGTAATTCACCCCTCCACTTT
TRBV30,TRBJ2-1,TRBD2,NA,CAWRREGRGDGQFF,TGTGCCTGGAGGAGGGAGGGTCGGGGCGATGGGCAGTTCTTC
TRBV2,TRBJ2-5,TRBD2,NA,CASSGGLASWETQYF,TGTGCCAGCAGTGGGGGACTAGCGTCCTGGGAGACCCAGTACTTC
TRBV2,TRBJ2-3,NA,many,CASSEEDYTQYF,TGTGCCAGCAGTGAAGAGGATTATACGCAGTATTTT
TRBV6-2/TRBV6-3,TRBJ1-5,NA,many,CASSPRTKGENQPQHF,TGTGCCAGCAGTCCCCGGACCAAGGGGGAGAATCAGCCCCAGCATTTT
TRBV24-1,TRBJ2-5,TRBD2,few,CATSGTSGSETQYF,TGTGCCACCAGTGGAACTAGCGGGAGTGAGACCCAGTACTTC